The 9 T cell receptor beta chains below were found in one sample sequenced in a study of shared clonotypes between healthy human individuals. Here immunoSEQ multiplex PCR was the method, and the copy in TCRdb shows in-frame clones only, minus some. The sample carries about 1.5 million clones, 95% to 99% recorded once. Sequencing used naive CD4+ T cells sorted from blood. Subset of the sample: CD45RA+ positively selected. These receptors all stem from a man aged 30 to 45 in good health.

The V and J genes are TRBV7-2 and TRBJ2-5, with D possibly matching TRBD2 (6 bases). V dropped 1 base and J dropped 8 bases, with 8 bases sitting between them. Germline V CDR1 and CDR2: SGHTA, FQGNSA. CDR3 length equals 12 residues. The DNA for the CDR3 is TGTGCCAGCAGCTTAGGCGCGGGAACCCAGTACTTC. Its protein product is CASSLGAGTQYF.

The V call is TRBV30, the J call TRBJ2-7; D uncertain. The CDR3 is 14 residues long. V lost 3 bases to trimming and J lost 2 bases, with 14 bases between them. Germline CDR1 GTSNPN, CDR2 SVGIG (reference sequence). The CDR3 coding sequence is TGTGCCTGGAGGGAAGGTTCCCCCCCCTACGAGCAGTACTTC. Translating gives CAWREGSPPYEQYF.

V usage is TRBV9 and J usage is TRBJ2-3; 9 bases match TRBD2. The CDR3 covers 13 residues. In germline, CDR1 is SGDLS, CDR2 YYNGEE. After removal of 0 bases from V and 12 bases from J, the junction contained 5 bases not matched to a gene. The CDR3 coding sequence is TGTGCCAGCAGCGTAGGGGCGGGAGGGCCCCAGTATTTT. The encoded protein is CASSVGAGGPQYF.

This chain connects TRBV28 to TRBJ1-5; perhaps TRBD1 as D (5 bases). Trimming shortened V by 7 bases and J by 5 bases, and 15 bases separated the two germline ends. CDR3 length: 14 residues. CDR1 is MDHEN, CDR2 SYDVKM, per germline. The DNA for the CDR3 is TGTGCCAGCACCCTTCTAGGGGATGATCAGCCCCAGCATTTT. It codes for CASTLLGDDQPQHF. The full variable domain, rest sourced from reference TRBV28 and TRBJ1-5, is DVKVTQSSRYLVKRTGEKVFLECVQDMDHENMFWYRQDPGLGLRLIYFSYDVKMKEKGDIPEGYSVSREKKERFSLILESASTNQTSMYLCASTLLGDDQPQHFGDGTRLSIL.

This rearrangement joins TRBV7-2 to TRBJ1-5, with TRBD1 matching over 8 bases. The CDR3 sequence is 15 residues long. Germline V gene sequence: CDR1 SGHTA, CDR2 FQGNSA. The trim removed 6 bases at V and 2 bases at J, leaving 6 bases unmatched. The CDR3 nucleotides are TGTGCCAGCAGTGTCGGACAGGGTGGCAATCAGCCCCAGCATTTT. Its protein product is CASSVGQGGNQPQHF. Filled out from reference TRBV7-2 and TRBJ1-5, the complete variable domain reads GAGVSQSPSNKVTEKGKDVELRCDPISGHTALYWYRQSLGQGLEFLIYFQGNSAPDKSGLPSDRFSAERTGGSVSTLTIQRTQQEDSAVYLCASSVGQGGNQPQHFGDGTRLSIL.

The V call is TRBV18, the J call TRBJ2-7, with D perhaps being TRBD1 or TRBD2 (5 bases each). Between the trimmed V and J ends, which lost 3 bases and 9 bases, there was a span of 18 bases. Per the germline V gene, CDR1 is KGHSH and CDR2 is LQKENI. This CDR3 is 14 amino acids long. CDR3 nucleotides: TGTGCCAGCTCACCCGAACGGGGCGGAACAACGCAGTACTTC. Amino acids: CASSPERGGTTQYF.

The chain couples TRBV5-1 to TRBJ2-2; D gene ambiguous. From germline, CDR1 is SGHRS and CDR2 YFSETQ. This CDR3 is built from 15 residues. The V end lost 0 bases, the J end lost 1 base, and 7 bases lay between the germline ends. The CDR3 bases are TGCGCCAGCAGCTTGGCCGAAGTGAACACCGGGGAGCTGTTTTTT. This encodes CASSLAEVNTGELFF.

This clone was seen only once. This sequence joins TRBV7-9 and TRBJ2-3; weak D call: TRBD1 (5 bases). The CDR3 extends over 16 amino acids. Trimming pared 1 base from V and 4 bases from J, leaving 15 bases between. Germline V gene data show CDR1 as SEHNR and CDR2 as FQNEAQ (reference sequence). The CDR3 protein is CASSLDQRRVADTQYF. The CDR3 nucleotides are TGTGCCAGCAGCTTAGATCAGCGCAGGGTTGCAGATACGCAGTATTTT.

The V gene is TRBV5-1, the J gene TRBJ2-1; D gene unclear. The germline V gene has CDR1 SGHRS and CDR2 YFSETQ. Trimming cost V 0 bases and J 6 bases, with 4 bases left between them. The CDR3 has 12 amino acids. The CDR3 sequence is CASSLGFNEQFF. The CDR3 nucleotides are TGCGCCAGCAGCTTGGGATTCAATGAGCAGTTCTTC.